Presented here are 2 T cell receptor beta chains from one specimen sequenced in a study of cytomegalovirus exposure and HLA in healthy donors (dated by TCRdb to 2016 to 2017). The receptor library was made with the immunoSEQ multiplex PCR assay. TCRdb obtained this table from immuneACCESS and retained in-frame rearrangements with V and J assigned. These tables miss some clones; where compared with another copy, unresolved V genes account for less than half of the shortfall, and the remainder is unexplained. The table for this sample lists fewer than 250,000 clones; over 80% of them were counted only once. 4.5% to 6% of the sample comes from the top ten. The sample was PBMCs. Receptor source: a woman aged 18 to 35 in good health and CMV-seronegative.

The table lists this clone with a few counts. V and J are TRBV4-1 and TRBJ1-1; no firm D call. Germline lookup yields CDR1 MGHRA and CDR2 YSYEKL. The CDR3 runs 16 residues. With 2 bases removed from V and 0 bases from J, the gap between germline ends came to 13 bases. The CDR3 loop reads CASSQPRALMNTEAFF. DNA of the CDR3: TGCGCCAGCAGCCAACCTAGGGCGTTAATGAACACTGAAGCTTTCTTT.

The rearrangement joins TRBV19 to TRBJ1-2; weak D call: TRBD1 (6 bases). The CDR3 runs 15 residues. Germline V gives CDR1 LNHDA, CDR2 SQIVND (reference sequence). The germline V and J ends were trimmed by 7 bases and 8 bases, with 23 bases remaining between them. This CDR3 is CASTSPGRGIAGYTF. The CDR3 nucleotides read TGTGCCAGTACCTCCCCGGGCAGGGGTATCGCAGGCTACACCTTC. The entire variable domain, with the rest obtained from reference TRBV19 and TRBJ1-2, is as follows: DGGITQSPKYLFRKEGQNVTLSCEQNLNHDAMYWYRQDPGQGLRLIYYSQIVNDFQKGDIAEGYSVSREKKESFPLTVTSAQKNPTAFYLCASTSPGRGIAGYTFGSGTRLTVV.